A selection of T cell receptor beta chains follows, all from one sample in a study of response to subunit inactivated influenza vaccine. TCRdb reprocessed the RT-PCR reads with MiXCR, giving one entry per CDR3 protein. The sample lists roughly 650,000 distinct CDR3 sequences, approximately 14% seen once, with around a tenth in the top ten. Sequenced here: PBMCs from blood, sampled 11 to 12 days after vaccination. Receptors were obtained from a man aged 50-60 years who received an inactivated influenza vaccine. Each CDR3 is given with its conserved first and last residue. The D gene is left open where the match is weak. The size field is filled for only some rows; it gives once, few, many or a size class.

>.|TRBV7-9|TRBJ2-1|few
TGTGCCAGCAGCTTTAATAGGCAATCTAAGGATGAGCAGTTCTTC
CASSFNRQSKDEQFF
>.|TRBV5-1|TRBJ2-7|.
TGCGCCAGCAGCTCCGGGGTAGGCGAGCAGTACTTC
CASSSGVGEQYF
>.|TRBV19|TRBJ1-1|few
TGTGCCAGTAAACTCTGGGACACCACTGAAGCTTTCTTT
CASKLWDTTEAFF
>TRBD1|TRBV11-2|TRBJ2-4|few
TGTGCCAGCAGCACCTCGTGGACAGGGGGGATAGCCAAAAACATTCAGTACTTC
CASSTSWTGGIAKNIQYF
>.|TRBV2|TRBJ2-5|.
TGTGCCAGCAGACGAAGAACGGAAGAGACCCAGTACTTC
CASRRRTEETQYF
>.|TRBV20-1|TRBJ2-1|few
TGCAGTGCTAGAGATGGTATTGGCAATGAGCAGTTCTTC
CSARDGIGNEQFF
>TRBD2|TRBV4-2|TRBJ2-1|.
TGTGCCAGCAGCCCCACCTACAGGGGTGCGGGAGGGCCTGGGCAATGGTACAATGAGCAGTTCTTC
CASSPTYRGAGGPGQWYNEQFF
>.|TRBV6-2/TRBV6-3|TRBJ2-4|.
TGTGCCAGCAGTTACCAATGGGTCGCCAAAAACATTCAGTACTTC
CASSYQWVAKNIQYF
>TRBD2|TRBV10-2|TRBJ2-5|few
TGCGCCACCCGGCTAGCGGGGAGTGAGACCCAGTACTTC
CATRLAGSETQYF
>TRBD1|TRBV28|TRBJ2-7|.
TGTGCCAGCAGTCGGACAGGGGGCGTTTACGAGCAGTACTTC
CASSRTGGVYEQYF
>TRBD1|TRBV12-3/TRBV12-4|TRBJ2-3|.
TGTGCCAGCAGACTCACAGGGGGCGAGTCAGATACGCAGTATTTT
CASRLTGGESDTQYF
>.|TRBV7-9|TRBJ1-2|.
TGTGCCAGCAGCTCTGACAGGTTGTACACCTTC
CASSSDRLYTF
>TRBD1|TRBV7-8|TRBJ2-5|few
TGTGCCAGCAGCTTACAGGGGGCGGCGGAGACCCAGTACTTC
CASSLQGAAETQYF
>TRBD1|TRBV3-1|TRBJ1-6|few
TGTGCCAGCAGCGGGACAGGGGCGATTTCACCCCTCCACTTT
CASSGTGAISPLHF
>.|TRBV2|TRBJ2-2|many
TGTGCCAGCAGTGAAGTCACGGGTATAGGGCTGAACACCGGGGAGCTGTTTTTT
CASSEVTGIGLNTGELFF
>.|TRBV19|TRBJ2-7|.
TGTGCCAGTAGTATACGGTCAGGGAGATCGTACGAGCAGTACTTC
CASSIRSGRSYEQYF
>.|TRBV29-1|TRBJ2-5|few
TGCAGCGTTGGCGGCCGGGCCTTCAAGACCCAGTACTTC
CSVGGRAFKTQYF
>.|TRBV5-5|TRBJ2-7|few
TGTGCCAGCAGCTTGTCCCAGGTTCGAGGGGTTGGGCAGTACTTC
CASSLSQVRGVGQYF
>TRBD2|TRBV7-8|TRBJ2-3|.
TGTGCCAGCAGCCAACCGGGACTAGCGGCCCTCACAGATACGCAGTATTTT
CASSQPGLAALTDTQYF
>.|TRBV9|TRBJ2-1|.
TGTGCCAGCAGCGTAGATACGAGCTCCTACAATGAGCAGTTCTTC
CASSVDTSSYNEQFF
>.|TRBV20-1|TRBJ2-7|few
TGCAGTGTAAGAGGGGGCTACGAGCAGTACTTC
CSVRGGYEQYF
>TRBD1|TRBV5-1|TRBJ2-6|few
TGCGCCAGCAGCTCAGGGACAGCCGGGGCCAACGTCCTGACTTTC
CASSSGTAGANVLTF
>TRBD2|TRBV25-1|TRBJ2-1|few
TGTGCCAGCAGTGAATTGTCAGGGACTAGGGGGTTCTTC
CASSELSGTRGFF
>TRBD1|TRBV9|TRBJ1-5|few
TGTGCCAGCAGCCCCCCGGGACAGGTTAGCAATCAGCCCCAGCATTTT
CASSPPGQVSNQPQHF
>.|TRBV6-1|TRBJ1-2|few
TGTGCCAGCAGCACAGCGTTCTCTAACTATGGCTACACCTTC
CASSTAFSNYGYTF
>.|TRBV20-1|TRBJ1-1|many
TGCAGTGCTATGGCCCCAGCGACCTATGTGAACACTGAAGCTTTCTTT
CSAMAPATYVNTEAFF
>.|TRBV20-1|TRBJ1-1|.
TGCAGTGCTAGAGGGGGGGCGGACCAACGGAACACTGAAGCTTTCTTT
CSARGGADQRNTEAFF
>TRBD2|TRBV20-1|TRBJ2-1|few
TGCAGTGCTAGAGTAGCGGGAGGCCTCTACAATGAGCAGTTCTTC
CSARVAGGLYNEQFF
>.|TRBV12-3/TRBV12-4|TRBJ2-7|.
TGTGCCAGCGGCAGCTCCTACGAGCAGTACTTC
CASGSSYEQYF
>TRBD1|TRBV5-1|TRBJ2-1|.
TGCGCCAGCAGCTGGGTGACAGGGGACAATGAGCAGTTCTTC
CASSWVTGDNEQFF
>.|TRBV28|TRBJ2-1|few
TGTGCCAGCAGCTCGGGATCCTTGGGATACAATGAGCAGTTCTTC
CASSSGSLGYNEQFF
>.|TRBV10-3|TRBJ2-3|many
TGTGCCATCAGTGACGGGTCTCTCGGCACAGATACGCAGTATTTT
CAISDGSLGTDTQYF
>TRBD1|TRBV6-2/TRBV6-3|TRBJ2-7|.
TGTGCCAGCGGATATCGGGACAGCTCCTACGAGCAGTACTTC
CASGYRDSSYEQYF
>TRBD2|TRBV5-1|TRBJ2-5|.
TGCGCCAGCAGCCCTAGCGGTTGGGGAGAGACCCAGTACTTC
CASSPSGWGETQYF
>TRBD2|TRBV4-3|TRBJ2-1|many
TGCGCCAGCAGCCGAGGACTAGCGGGAGCCTACAATGAGCAGTTCTTC
CASSRGLAGAYNEQFF
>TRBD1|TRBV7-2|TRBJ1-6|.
TGTGCCAGCAGCGCACTACCGGGACAGGGTGGTTCACCCCTCCACTTT
CASSALPGQGGSPLHF
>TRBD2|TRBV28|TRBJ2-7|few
TGTGCCGTTGCTTTAGCGGGGACGGCCTACGAGCAGTACTTC
CAVALAGTAYEQYF
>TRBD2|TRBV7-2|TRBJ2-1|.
TGTGCCAGCAGCGTAGGGACTAGCGGGGGGAGAAATGAGCAGTTCTTC
CASSVGTSGGRNEQFF
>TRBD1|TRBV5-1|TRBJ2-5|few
TGCGCCAGCAGCTCCGCGGGACAGGGCCAAGAGACCCAGTACTTC
CASSSAGQGQETQYF
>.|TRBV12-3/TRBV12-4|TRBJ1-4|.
TGTGCCAGCAGTTCTTATGAAAAACTGTTTTTT
CASSSYEKLFF
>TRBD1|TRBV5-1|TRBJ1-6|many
TGCGCCAGCAGCCCGGGACAGTATAATTCACCCCTCCACTTT
CASSPGQYNSPLHF
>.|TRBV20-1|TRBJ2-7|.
TGCAGTGCTAGGCAGATAAGCTCCTACGAGCAGTACTTC
CSARQISSYEQYF